The 20 T cell receptor beta chains listed next were all sequenced from one sample in a study of CD8 T cells in Susac syndrome. Random hexamers were used to reverse transcribe an amount of roughly 0.45 to 1 ug RNA. MiXCR, applied by TCRdb to the immunoSEQ multiplex PCR reads, yields one record per CDR3 protein. The sample comprises 180,000 or so distinct CDR3 sequences, roughly 94% of which are singletons, and 0.099% rests with the top ten. Sequencing input: CD4+ T cells from PBMCs. These receptors all stem from a human donor with Susac syndrome.

The J gene is TRBJ1-4, the V gene TRBV5-1; D is ambiguous. Deletions cut 4 bases from V and 0 bases from J, with 7 bases between. CDR1 is SGHRS and CDR2 is YFSETQ in the germline V gene. The CDR3 is made up of 14 amino acids. The DNA for the CDR3 is TGCGCCAGCAGCCAAGAAGCAACTAATGAAAAACTGTTTTTT. This translates into CASSQEATNEKLFF. Using reference TRBV5-1 and TRBJ1-4 for the parts outside the CDR3, the full variable domain is KAGVTQTPRYLIKTRGQQVTLSCSPISGHRSVSWYQQTPGQGLQFLFEYFSETQRNKGNFPGRFSGRQFSNSRSEMNVSTLELGDSALYLCASSQEATNEKLFFGSGTQLSVL.

V and J are TRBV25-1 and TRBJ2-1; D could derive from TRBD1 or TRBD2 (5 bases each). The CDR3 is made up of 13 amino acids. Trimming removed 8 bases at V and 5 bases at J, with 13 bases between. Germline loops: CDR1 MGHDK, CDR2 SYGVNS. The CDR3 protein is CASGTVIDNEQFF. CDR3 in DNA: TGTGCCAGCGGGACCGTGATAGACAATGAGCAGTTCTTC. The whole variable domain, filled in from reference TRBV25-1 and TRBJ2-1, reads EADIYQTPRYLVIGTGKKITLECSQTMGHDKMYWYQQDPGMELHLIHYSYGVNSTEKGDLSSESTVSRIRTEHFPLTLESARPSHTSQYLCASGTVIDNEQFFGPGTRLTVL.

J is TRBJ2-5 and V is TRBV20-1, with a tentative D call TRBD2 (6 bases). With 0 bases removed from V and 7 bases from J, the gap between germline ends came to 12 bases. The CDR3 has 13 residues. The germline gives CDR1 DFQATT, CDR2 SNEGSKA (reference sequence). The DNA of the CDR3 is TGCAGTGCTAGAGACAGCGAGGGAGGGACCCAGTACTTC. It yields the protein CSARDSEGGTQYF.

The chain recombines TRBV28 with TRBJ2-3, with 7 bases identical to TRBD1. V trimming: 6 bases; J trimming: 3 bases; junction bases outside the gene matches: 12. The CDR3 loop spans 16 amino acids. The V gene's germline CDR1 is MDHEN and CDR2 SYDVKM. CDR3 loop: CASSSGTAVETDTQYF. The CDR3 region has the DNA TGTGCCAGCAGCTCCGGGACAGCCGTGGAGACAGATACGCAGTATTTT.

This sequence joins TRBV12-3 or TRBV12-4 and TRBJ1-2, with a weak D call TRBD1 (6 bases). Trimming left V 6 bases short and J 1 base short, with 15 bases between. The CDR3 extends over 15 amino acids. The CDR3 region is CASRPSGGLNYGYTF. The CDR3 DNA reads as TGTGCCAGCAGACCATCGGGGGGGCTTAACTATGGCTACACCTTC.

The J gene is TRBJ2-1, the V gene TRBV29-1; 10 bases line up with TRBD2. The CDR3 extends over 16 amino acids. V trimming: 3 bases; J trimming: 7 bases; junction bases outside the gene matches: 12. Germline V gives CDR1 SQVTM, CDR2 ANQGSEA. CDR3 in DNA: TGCAGCGTTGAGCTTTTGAGCGGGGGGGTCAATAATGAGCAGTTCTTC. This sequence encodes CSVELLSGGVNNEQFF.

The chain links TRBV3-1 to TRBJ2-1; D is tentatively TRBD1 or TRBD2 (5 bases each). Germline CDR1 and CDR2: LGHDT and YNNKEL (reference sequence). With 5 bases removed from V and 3 bases from J, the gap between germline ends came to 17 bases. CDR3 length: 16 amino acids. Written as DNA, the CDR3 is TGTGCCAGCAGCGTATCGCCGGGACGTGGCTACAATGAGCAGTTCTTC. It yields the protein CASSVSPGRGYNEQFF.

This chain uses TRBV6-1 with TRBJ2-3; 7 nucleotides match TRBD1. Germline-derived CDR1 and CDR2 are MNHNS and SASEGT. The CDR3 has 16 amino acids. After removal of 2 bases from V and 4 bases from J, the junction contained 9 bases not matched to a gene. CDR3 sequence reads: CASSEMLTGSADTQYF. Here the CDR3 DNA reads TGTGCCAGCAGTGAAATGCTGACAGGGAGCGCAGATACGCAGTATTTT.

V gene TRBV2 combines with J gene TRBJ2-7; possibly TRBD1 for D (5 bases). This CDR3 has 12 amino acids. The V end lost 8 bases, the J end lost 3 bases, and 11 bases lay between the germline ends. In germline, CDR1 is SNHLY, CDR2 FYNNEI. In DNA form, the CDR3 reads TGTGCCAGCTCGCAGGGTGACTACGAGCAGTACTTC. Protein: CASSQGDYEQYF.

The chain links TRBV12-3 or TRBV12-4 to TRBJ2-7; D may be TRBD1 (6 bases). The CDR3 covers 11 residues. Trimming removed 2 bases at V and 8 bases at J, with 7 bases between. The CDR3: CASSLRDKQYF. In DNA, the CDR3 is TGTGCCAGCAGTTTAAGGGACAAGCAGTACTTC.

The chain joins TRBV20-1 to TRBJ2-5, with D uncertain. The germline V gene has CDR1 DFQATT and CDR2 SNEGSKA (reference sequence). There are 12 residues in the CDR3. The ends were cut back, 5 bases at V and 1 base at J, with 8 bases in the middle. CDR3 bases: TGCAGTGCTGGGGATTTCCAAGAGACCCAGTACTTC. Amino acids: CSAGDFQETQYF.

The table lists this clonotype with a count of one. The chain recombines TRBV3-1 with TRBJ2-1; D may be TRBD1 or TRBD2 (6 bases each). The germline CDR1 and CDR2 sequences are LGHDT and YNNKEL (reference sequence). This CDR3 has 12 residues. Trimming removed 8 bases at V and 2 bases at J, with 7 bases between. CDR3 DNA: TGTGCCAGCCGGGGGCCCTACAATGAGCAGTTCTTC. It yields the protein CASRGPYNEQFF.

The CDR3 region has the DNA TGTGCCTGGAGCAAGGGGGGGGTACCCTCTGAAGCTTTCTTT. Encoded protein: CAWSKGGVPSEAFF. The J gene is TRBJ1-1, the V gene TRBV30, with D possibly matching TRBD1 (6 bases). Germline V gene lookup returns CDR1 GTSNPN and CDR2 SVGIG (reference sequence). This CDR3 has 14 amino acids. V shed 3 bases and J shed 6 bases, with 17 bases lying between them.

This rearrangement joins TRBV15 to TRBJ2-1; D is possibly TRBD2 (5 bases). The length of the CDR3 is 14 residues. Germline V gives CDR1 LNHNV, CDR2 YYDKDF (reference sequence). V was clipped by 8 bases and J by 8 bases, with 19 bases between them. CDR3 DNA sequence: TGTGCCACCGGGCCGTGGACTCCCGACGATGAGCAGTTCTTC. Translating gives CATGPWTPDDEQFF.

The chain links TRBV20-1 to TRBJ2-7; D could derive from TRBD1 or TRBD2 (5 bases each). This CDR3 region has 15 residues. The germline V and J ends were trimmed by 3 bases and 7 bases, with 22 bases remaining between them. Germline CDR1 DFQATT, CDR2 SNEGSKA (reference sequence). CDR3 amino acids: CSASLAERGMREQYF. CDR3 in DNA: TGCAGTGCTAGTCTGGCGGAGAGGGGAATGAGAGAGCAGTACTTC.

The gene calls are TRBV30 and TRBJ2-2; 7 nucleotides agree with TRBD2. The CDR3 contains 12 residues. The V segment lost 5 bases and the J segment 7 bases; nucleotides outside the gene matches: 4. CDR1 is GTSNPN and CDR2 is SVGIG in the germline V gene (reference sequence). CDR3 in amino acids: CAWGLVNGELFF. In nucleotides, the CDR3 is TGTGCCTGGGGACTAGTCAACGGGGAGCTGTTTTTT.

The CDR3 DNA is TGTGCCAGCAGCTTCGCATGGGGCAATGAGCAGTTCTTC. Protein: CASSFAWGNEQFF. The gene calls are TRBV7-2 and TRBJ2-1; D remains ambiguous. V lost 3 bases and J 6 bases, leaving 9 bases between the germline ends. Germline V gene lookup returns CDR1 SGHTA and CDR2 FQGNSA. This CDR3 is built from 13 residues.

The chain uses TRBV12-5 and TRBJ1-1; D unresolved. This CDR3 region has 15 residues. V dropped 6 bases and J dropped 1 base, with 15 bases sitting between them. CDR1 is LGHNT and CDR2 is FRNRAP in the germline V gene. The CDR3 is CASGPARPRNTEAFF. The DNA of the CDR3 is TGTGCTAGTGGCCCTGCCCGGCCGAGGAACACTGAAGCTTTCTTT.

This clonotype was seen once. This chain connects TRBV24-1 to TRBJ2-1, with D possibly matching TRBD2 (5 bases). V lost 0 bases, J lost 8 bases, and 16 bases lay in between. Germline assignment: CDR1 KGHDR and CDR2 SFDVKD. This CDR3 is built from 16 residues. CDR3 nucleotides: TGTGCCACCAGTGATTTGGGAGGCCCTGGGGATGATGAGCAGTTCTTC. Protein: CATSDLGGPGDDEQFF.

This clonotype appeared once. This rearrangement joins TRBV3-1 to TRBJ1-2; D is unclear. The germline V gene has CDR1 LGHDT and CDR2 YNNKEL (reference sequence). The CDR3 is made up of 14 amino acids. Trimming shortened V by 5 bases and J by 2 bases, and 12 bases separated the two germline ends. CDR3 DNA sequence: TGTGCCAGCAGCTTTGCGGACGGGAACTATGGCTACACCTTC. It translates to CASSFADGNYGYTF.